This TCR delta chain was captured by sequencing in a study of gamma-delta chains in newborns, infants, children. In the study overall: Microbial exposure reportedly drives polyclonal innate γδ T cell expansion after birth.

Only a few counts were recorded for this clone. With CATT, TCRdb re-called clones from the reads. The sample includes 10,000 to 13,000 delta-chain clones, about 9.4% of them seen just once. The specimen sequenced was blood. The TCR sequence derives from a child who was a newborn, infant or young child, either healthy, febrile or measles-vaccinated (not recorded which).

CDR3 protein: CACDTAGSLSSWDTRQMFF. The CDR3 DNA follows: TGTGCCTGTGACACCGCTGGGAGTCTGAGCTCCTGGGACACCCGACAGATGTTTTTC. The J gene is TRDJ3, the V gene TRDV2, with a weak D call TRDD3 (5 bases). This CDR3 is 19 amino acids long. With 0 bases removed from V and 0 bases from J, the gap between germline ends came to 14 bases. CDR1 and CDR2 (germline): GEAIGNYY, EKD.